This record looks at one TCR beta chain sequence and its context. The antigen remains undetermined. TCRalpha and TCRbeta libraries used 5'RACE with constant-segment primers and UMIs. TCRdb used MiXCR to reprocess the 5' RACE reads, holding one entry per CDR3 protein. The table includes 180,000 or so distinct CDR3 sequences, 15% to 20% detected once. This sample was taken from a study of T-cell memory formation after mild COVID-19. Across the whole study: Most TCR clusters belonged to a single donor. General observations from the study: Pre-infection memory carried some responding clones, suggesting that cross-reactive memory joined.

The CDR3 loop spans 15 amino acids. Trimming took 2 bases from V and 1 from J, leaving 11 bases between them. The germline V gene encodes CDR1 SGHRS and CDR2 YFSETQ. Input material: PBMCs or a T cell subset sorted from them (not recorded which). The chain joins TRBV5-1 to TRBJ2-3; unclear D gene. The clonotype was recovered from an adult woman who had mild COVID-19 (a few samples of this study predate the infection). Cell type and time point are not known. CDR3 amino acids: CASSLWADGTDTQYF. The CDR3, as DNA: TGCGCCAGCAGCTTATGGGCGGACGGCACAGATACGCAGTATTTT.